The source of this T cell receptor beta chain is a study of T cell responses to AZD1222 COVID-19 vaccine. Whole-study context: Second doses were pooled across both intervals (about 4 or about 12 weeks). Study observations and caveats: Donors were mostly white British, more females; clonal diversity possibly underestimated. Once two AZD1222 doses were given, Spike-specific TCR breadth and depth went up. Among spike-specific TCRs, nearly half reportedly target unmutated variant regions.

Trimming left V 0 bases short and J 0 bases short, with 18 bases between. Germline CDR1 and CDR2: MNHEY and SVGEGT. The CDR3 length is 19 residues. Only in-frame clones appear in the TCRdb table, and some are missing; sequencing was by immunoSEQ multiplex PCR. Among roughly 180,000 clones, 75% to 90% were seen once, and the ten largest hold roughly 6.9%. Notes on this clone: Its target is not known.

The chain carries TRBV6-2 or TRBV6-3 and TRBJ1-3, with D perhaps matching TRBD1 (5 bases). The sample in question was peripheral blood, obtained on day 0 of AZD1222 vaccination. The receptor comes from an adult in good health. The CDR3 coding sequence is TGTGCCAGCAGTTACTCGCCCGATCGGGGCGACTACTCTGGAAACACCATATATTTT. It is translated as CASSYSPDRGDYSGNTIYF.